This T cell receptor (beta chain) was retrieved from a study of human T cells and chemical hapten exposure. About the study: Minor volume differences among pooled libraries chiefly drove per-sample TCR yield variation.

Original analysis: TCRs per sample had a median of roughly 96,000 and ranged from 23,224 to 690,600. TCRdb fed the 5' RACE reads into MiXCR, producing one record per CDR3 protein. The V and J calls and clone size come from TCRdb's table, not from the authors' own analysis. The sample has about 120,000 distinct CDR3 sequences; more than 15% are singletons. Unfractionated whole blood yielded the extracted total RNA. Trimming left V 4 bases short and J 4 bases short, with 11 bases between. Germline loops: CDR1 SGHRS, CDR2 YFSETQ. This CDR3 spans 14 amino acids. Study-wide points: The number of TCRs over 1 in 1000 frequency stayed unchanged after DPC.

A few counts support this clonotype. Its antigen is currently unknown. The source is a human donor in good health. This rearrangement joins TRBV5-1 to TRBJ1-4, with D possibly matching TRBD1 (6 bases). The CDR3 sequence is CASSLRQVNEKLFF. CDR3 in DNA: TGCGCCAGCAGCCTGCGACAGGTTAATGAAAAACTGTTTTTT.